The 4 T cell receptor beta chains below all came from one sample that was sequenced in a study of Tregs in tolerant kidney transplant recipients. Their antigen targets remain unknown. Some clones are missing from TCRdb's copy, which holds only in-frame ones; the method was immunoSEQ multiplex PCR. The sample carries about 16,000 clones, 61% recorded once. Material: Tregs from blood cultured with allogeneic cells. Every receptor here comes from a human donor in good health.

The gene calls are TRBV11-2 and TRBJ2-1; D might be TRBD2 (5 bases). Trimming stripped 0 bases from V and 5 bases from J, with 8 bases between. The CDR3 is 14 amino acids. Germline V gene sequence: CDR1 SGHAT, CDR2 FQNNGV. This CDR3 is CASSLELANNEQFF. The CDR3 region has the DNA TGTGCCAGCAGCTTAGAGCTAGCCAACAATGAGCAGTTCTTC.

The rearrangement uses TRBV5-4 and TRBJ1-2; perhaps TRBD1 as D (5 bases). Between the trimmed V and J ends, which lost 1 base and 12 bases, there was a span of 16 bases. The CDR3 contains 13 residues. Germline lookup yields CDR1 SGHNT and CDR2 YYREEE (reference sequence). The CDR3 here is CASSLYRTYRHTF. In DNA form, the CDR3 reads TGTGCCAGCAGCTTGTACCGGACATATAGACACACCTTC.

This chain connects TRBV27 to TRBJ2-2; D might be TRBD1 (6 bases). Per the germline V gene, CDR1 is MNHEY and CDR2 is SMNVEV (reference sequence). The CDR3 runs to 15 residues. Trimming shortened V by 5 bases and J by 5 bases, and 15 bases separated the two germline ends. In nucleotides, the CDR3 is TGTGCCAGCAGTCCCATCAGGGGAAAAACCGGGGAGCTGTTTTTT. Amino acid sequence: CASSPIRGKTGELFF.

The J gene is TRBJ2-2, the V gene TRBV11-3, with 7 bases aligning to TRBD2. After removal of 5 bases from V and 6 bases from J, the junction contained 9 bases not matched to a gene. In germline, CDR1 is SGHNT, CDR2 YENEEA. The CDR3 spans 15 residues. This CDR3 reads CASSPAGTNPGELFF. In DNA form, the CDR3 reads TGTGCCAGCAGCCCGGCCGGGACTAACCCCGGGGAGCTGTTTTTT. Supplemented by reference TRBV11-3 and TRBJ2-2, the full variable domain reads EAGVVQSPRYKIIEKKQPVAFWCNPISGHNTLYWYLQNLGQGPELLIRYENEEAVDDSQLPKDRFSAERLKGVDSTLKIQPAELGDSAVYLCASSPAGTNPGELFFGEGSRLTVL.